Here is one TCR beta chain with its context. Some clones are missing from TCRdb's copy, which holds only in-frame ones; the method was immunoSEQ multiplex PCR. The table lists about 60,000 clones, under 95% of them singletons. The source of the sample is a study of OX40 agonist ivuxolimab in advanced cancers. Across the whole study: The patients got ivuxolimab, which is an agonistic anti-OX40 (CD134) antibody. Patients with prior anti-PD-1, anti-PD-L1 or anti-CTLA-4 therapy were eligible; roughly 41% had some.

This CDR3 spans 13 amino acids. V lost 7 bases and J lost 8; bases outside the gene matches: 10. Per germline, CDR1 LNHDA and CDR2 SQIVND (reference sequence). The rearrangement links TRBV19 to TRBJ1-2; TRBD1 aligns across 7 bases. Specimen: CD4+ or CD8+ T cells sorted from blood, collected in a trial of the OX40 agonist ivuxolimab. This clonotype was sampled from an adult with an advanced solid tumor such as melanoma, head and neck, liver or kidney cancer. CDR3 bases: TGTGCCAGTACCGTGACAGGGAAAAGGGGCTACACCTTC. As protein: CASTVTGKRGYTF.